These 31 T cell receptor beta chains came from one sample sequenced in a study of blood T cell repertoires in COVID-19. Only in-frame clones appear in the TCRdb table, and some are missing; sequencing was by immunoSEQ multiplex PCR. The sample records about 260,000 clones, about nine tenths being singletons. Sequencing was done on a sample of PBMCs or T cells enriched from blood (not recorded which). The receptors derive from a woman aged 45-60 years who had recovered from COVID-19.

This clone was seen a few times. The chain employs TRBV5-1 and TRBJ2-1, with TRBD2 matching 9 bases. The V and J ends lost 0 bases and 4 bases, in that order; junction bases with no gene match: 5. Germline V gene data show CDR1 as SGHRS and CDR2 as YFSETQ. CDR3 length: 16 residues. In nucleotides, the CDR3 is TGCGCCAGCAGCTTGGCGTTGACTAGCGGTTACAATGAGCAGTTCTTC. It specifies CASSLALTSGYNEQFF. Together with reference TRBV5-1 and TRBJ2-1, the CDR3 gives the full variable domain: KAGVTQTPRYLIKTRGQQVTLSCSPISGHRSVSWYQQTPGQGLQFLFEYFSETQRNKGNFPGRFSGRQFSNSRSEMNVSTLELGDSALYLCASSLALTSGYNEQFFGPGTRLTVL.

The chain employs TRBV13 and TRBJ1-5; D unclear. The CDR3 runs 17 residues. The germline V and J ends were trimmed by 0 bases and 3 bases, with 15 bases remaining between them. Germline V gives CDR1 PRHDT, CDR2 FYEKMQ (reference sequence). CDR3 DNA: TGTGCCAGCAGCTTAGGCCTCTTCGGGGTAACCAATCAGCCCCAGCATTTT. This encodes CASSLGLFGVTNQPQHF. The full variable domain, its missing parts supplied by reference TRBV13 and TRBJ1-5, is AAGVIQSPRHLIKEKRETATLKCYPIPRHDTVYWYQQGPGQDPQFLISFYEKMQSDKGSIPDRFSAQQFSDYHSELNMSSLELGDSALYFCASSLGLFGVTNQPQHFGDGTRLSIL.

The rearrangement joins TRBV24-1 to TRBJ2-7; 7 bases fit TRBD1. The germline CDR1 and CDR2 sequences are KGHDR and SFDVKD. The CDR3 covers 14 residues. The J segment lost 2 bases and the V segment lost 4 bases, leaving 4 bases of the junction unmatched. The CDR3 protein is CATSEQTGTYEQYF. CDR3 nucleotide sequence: TGTGCCACCAGTGAACAGACAGGGACCTACGAGCAGTACTTC.

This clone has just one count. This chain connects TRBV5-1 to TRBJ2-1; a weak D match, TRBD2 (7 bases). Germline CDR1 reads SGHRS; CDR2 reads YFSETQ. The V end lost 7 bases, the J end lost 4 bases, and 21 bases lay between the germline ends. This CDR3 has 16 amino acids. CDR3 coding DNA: TGCGCCAGCTCCGTGGGGGGGCGGGACTTTTACAATGAGCAGTTCTTC. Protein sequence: CASSVGGRDFYNEQFF.

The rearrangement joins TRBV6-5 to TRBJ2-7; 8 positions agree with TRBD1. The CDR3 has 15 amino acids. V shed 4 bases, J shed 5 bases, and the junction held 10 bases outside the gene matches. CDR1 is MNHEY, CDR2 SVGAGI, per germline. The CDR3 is CASSSAGTGDNEQYF. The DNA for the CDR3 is TGTGCCAGCAGTTCCGCGGGGACAGGCGACAACGAGCAGTACTTC.

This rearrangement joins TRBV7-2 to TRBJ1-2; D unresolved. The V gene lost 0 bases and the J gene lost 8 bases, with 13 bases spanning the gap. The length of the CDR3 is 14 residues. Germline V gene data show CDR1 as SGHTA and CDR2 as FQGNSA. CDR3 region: CASSLAQDPGGYTF. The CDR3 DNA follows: TGTGCCAGCAGCTTAGCGCAGGACCCGGGAGGCTACACCTTC.

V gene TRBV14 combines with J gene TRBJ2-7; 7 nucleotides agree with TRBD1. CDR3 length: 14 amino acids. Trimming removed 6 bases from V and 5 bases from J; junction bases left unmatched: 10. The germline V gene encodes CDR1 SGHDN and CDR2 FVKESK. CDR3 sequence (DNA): TGTGCCAGCAGTGCCGACAGGGTGGTCAACGAGCAGTACTTC. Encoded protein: CASSADRVVNEQYF.

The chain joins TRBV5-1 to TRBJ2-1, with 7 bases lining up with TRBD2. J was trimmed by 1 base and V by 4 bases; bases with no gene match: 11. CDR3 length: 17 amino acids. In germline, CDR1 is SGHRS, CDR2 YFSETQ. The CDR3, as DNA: TGCGCCAGCAGCCCTCGCGAACTAGCGCTTTCCTACAATGAGCAGTTCTTC. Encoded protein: CASSPRELALSYNEQFF.

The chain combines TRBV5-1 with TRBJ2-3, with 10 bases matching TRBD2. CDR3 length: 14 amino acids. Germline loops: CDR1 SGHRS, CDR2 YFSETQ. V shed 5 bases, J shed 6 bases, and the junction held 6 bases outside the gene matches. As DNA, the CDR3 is TGCGCCAGCAGGGGGCCTAGCGGGAGTGATACGCAGTATTTT. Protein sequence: CASRGPSGSDTQYF.

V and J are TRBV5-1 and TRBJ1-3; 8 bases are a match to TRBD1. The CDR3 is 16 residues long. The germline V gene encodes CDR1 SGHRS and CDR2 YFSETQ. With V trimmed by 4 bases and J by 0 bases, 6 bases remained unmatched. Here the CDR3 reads CASSLSQGASGNTIYF. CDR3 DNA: TGCGCCAGCAGCCTAAGCCAGGGGGCCTCTGGAAACACCATATATTTT.

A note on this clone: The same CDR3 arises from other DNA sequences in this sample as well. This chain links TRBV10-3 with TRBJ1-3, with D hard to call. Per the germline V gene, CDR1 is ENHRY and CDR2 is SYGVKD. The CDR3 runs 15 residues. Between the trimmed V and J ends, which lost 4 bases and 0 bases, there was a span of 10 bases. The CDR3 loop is CAISGGPLSGNTIYF. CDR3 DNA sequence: TGTGCCATCAGTGGAGGTCCTCTCTCTGGAAACACCATATATTTT.

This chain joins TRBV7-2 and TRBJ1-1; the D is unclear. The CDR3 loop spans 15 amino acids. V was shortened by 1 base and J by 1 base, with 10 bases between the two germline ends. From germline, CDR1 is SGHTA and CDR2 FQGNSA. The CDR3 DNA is TGTGCCAGCAGCTTAGTTCGGGGAAAGAACACTGAAGCTTTCTTT. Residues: CASSLVRGKNTEAFF.

The CDR3 sequence is CAWSGWTGGNEQYF. The DNA of the CDR3 is TGTGCCTGGAGCGGATGGACAGGGGGTAACGAGCAGTACTTC. The chain has TRBV30 and TRBJ2-7; 10 bases match TRBD1. Germline V gene data show CDR1 as GTSNPN and CDR2 as SVGIG (reference sequence). This CDR3 is 14 amino acids long. The V and J ends lost 3 bases and 5 bases, in that order; junction bases with no gene match: 7.

The CDR3 coding sequence is TGTGCCAGCCAAACCGATAAGACTAGCTGGAGCTCCTACGAGCAGTACTTC. It yields the protein CASQTDKTSWSSYEQYF. The chain carries TRBV21-1 and TRBJ2-7; the table calls TRBD2, which could not be checked here. TRBV21-1 constitutes a pseudogene. The CDR3 contains 17 residues.

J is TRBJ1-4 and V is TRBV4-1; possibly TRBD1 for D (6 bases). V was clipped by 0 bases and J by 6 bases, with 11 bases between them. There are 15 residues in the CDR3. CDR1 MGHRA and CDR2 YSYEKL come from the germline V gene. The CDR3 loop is CASSQESSGDEKLFF. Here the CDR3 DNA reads TGCGCCAGCAGCCAAGAAAGTTCAGGGGATGAAAAACTGTTTTTT.

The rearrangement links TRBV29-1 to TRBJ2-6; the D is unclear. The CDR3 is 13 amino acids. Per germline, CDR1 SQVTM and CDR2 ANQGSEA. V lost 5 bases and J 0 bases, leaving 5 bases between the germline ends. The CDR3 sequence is CSVRYSGANVLTF. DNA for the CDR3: TGCAGCGTTCGTTACTCTGGGGCCAACGTCCTGACTTTC.

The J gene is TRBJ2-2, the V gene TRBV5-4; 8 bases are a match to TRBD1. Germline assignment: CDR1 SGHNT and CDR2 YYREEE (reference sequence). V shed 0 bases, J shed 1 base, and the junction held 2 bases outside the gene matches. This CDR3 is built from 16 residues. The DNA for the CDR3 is TGTGCCAGCAGCTTGGGTGGGACAGGGAACACCGGGGAGCTGTTTTTT. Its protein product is CASSLGGTGNTGELFF.

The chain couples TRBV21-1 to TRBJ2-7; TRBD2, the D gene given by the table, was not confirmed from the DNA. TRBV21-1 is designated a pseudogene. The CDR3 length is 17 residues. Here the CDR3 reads CASAYGRSGRIPYEQYF. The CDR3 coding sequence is TGTGCCAGCGCCTACGGCCGCAGCGGGAGAATTCCCTACGAGCAGTACTTC.

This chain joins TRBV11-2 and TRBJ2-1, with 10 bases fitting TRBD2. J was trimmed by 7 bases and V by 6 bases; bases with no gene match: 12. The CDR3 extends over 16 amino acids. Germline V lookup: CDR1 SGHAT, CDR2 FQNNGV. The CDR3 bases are TGTGCCAGCAGGGCAGGGAGTAGCGGGAGGTTGAATGAGCAGTTCTTC. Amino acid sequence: CASRAGSSGRLNEQFF.

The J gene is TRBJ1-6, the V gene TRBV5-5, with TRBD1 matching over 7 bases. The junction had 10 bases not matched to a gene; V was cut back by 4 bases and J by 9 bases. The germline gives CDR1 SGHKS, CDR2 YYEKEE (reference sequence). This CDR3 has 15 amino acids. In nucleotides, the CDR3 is TGTGCCAGCAGCGGCGAGGGGACAGCTACTTCACCCCTCCACTTT. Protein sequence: CASSGEGTATSPLHF.

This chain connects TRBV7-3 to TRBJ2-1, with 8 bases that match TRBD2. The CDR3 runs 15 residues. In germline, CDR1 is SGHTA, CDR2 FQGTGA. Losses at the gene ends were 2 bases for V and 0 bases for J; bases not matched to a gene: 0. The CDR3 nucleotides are TGTGCCAGCAGCTTACTAGCGGGCTCCTACAATGAGCAGTTCTTC. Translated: CASSLLAGSYNEQFF.

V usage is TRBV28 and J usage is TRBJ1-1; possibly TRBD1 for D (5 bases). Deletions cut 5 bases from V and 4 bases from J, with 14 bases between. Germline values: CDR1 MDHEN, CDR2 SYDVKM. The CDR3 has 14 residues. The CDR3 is CASSRVSGGTEAFF. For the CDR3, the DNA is TGTGCCAGCAGTCGGGTCTCGGGGGGCACTGAAGCTTTCTTT.

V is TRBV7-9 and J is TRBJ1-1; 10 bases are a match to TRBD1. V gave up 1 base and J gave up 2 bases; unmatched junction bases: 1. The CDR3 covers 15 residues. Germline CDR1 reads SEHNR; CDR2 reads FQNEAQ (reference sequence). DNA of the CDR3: TGTGCCAGCAGCTTAGGGACAGGGGGTAACACTGAAGCTTTCTTT. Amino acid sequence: CASSLGTGGNTEAFF. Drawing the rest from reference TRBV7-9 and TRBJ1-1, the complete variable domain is DTGVSQNPRHKITKRGQNVTFRCDPISEHNRLYWYRQTLGQGPEFLTYFQNEAQLEKSRLLSDRFSAERPKGSFSTLEIQRTEQGDSAMYLCASSLGTGGNTEAFFGQGTRLTVV.

CDR3: CASSTGQGNQPQHF. The CDR3 DNA sequence: TGTGCCAGCAGCACGGGACAGGGCAATCAGCCCCAGCATTTT. This chain links TRBV7-2 with TRBJ1-5; 8 nucleotides align to TRBD1. The CDR3 is 14 amino acids. V was clipped by 5 bases and J by 2 bases; unmatched bases: 2. The germline V gene encodes CDR1 SGHTA and CDR2 FQGNSA.

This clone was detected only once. The CDR3 coding sequence is TGTGCCAGCAGCTTAGTTGGAGGTAATGGGTACGAGCAGTACTTC. It encodes CASSLVGGNGYEQYF. This rearrangement joins TRBV7-9 to TRBJ2-7; TRBD2 might be the D (5 bases). This CDR3 spans 15 amino acids. V lost 1 base and J 4 bases, leaving 14 bases between the germline ends. CDR1 and CDR2 from the germline V gene are SEHNR and FQNEAQ (reference sequence).

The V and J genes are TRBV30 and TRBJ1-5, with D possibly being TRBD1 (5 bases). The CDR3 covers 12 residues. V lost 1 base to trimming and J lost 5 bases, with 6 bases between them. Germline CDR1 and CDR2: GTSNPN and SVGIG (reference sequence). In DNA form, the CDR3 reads TGTGCCTGGAGTGGGGGGGATCAGCCCCAGCATTTT. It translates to CAWSGGDQPQHF.

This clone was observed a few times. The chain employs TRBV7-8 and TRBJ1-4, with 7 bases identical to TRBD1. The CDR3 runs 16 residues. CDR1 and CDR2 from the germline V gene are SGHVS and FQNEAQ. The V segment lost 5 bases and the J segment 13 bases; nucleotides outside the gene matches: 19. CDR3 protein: CASSPTPGQALMGLFF. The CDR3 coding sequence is TGTGCCAGCAGCCCCACTCCAGGACAGGCCCTAATGGGACTGTTTTTT.

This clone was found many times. The CDR3 DNA is TGTGCCAGTAGTGAGGCCCGTGACAGGGTGTACACTGAAGCTTTCTTT. This gives the protein CASSEARDRVYTEAFF. V usage is TRBV19 and J usage is TRBJ1-1, with 7 nucleotides matching TRBD1. This CDR3 has 16 amino acids. Germline V gives CDR1 LNHDA, CDR2 SQIVND (reference sequence). V was pared by 5 bases and J by 3 bases, with 12 bases of the junction left unmatched.

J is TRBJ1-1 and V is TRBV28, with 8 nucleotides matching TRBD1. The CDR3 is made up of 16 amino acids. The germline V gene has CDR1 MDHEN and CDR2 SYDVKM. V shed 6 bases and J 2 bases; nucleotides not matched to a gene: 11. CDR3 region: CASRDPYRGGNTEAFF. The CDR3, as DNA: TGTGCCAGCAGAGATCCCTACAGGGGGGGAAACACTGAAGCTTTCTTT.

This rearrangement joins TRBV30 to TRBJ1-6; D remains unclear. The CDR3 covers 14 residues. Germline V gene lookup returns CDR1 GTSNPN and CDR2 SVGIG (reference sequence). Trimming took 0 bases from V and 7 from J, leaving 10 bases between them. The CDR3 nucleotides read TGTGCCTGGAGTGTATTAAAACAGAATTCACCCCTCCACTTT. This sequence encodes CAWSVLKQNSPLHF. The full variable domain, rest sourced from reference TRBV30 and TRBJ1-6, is SQTIHQWPATLVQPVGSPLSLECTVEGTSNPNLYWYRQAAGRGLQLLFYSVGIGQISSEVPQNLSASRPQDRQFILSSKKLLLSDSGFYLCAWSVLKQNSPLHFGNGTRLTVT.

The CDR3 DNA reads TGTGCCAGCAGCTTACAGACTAGTCGGTACAATGAGCAGTTCTTC. It yields the protein CASSLQTSRYNEQFF. The chain employs TRBV5-4 and TRBJ2-1; perhaps TRBD2 as D (6 bases). V lost 2 bases and J lost 4, with 13 bases in between. Looked up from germline, CDR1 is SGHNT and CDR2 is YYREEE (reference sequence). The CDR3 sequence is 15 residues long. The whole variable domain, filled in from reference TRBV5-4 and TRBJ2-1, reads ETGVTQSPTHLIKTRGQQVTLRCSSQSGHNTVSWYQQALGQGPQFIFQYYREEENGRGNFPPRFSGLQFPNYSSELNVNALELDDSALYLCASSLQTSRYNEQFFGPGTRLTVL.